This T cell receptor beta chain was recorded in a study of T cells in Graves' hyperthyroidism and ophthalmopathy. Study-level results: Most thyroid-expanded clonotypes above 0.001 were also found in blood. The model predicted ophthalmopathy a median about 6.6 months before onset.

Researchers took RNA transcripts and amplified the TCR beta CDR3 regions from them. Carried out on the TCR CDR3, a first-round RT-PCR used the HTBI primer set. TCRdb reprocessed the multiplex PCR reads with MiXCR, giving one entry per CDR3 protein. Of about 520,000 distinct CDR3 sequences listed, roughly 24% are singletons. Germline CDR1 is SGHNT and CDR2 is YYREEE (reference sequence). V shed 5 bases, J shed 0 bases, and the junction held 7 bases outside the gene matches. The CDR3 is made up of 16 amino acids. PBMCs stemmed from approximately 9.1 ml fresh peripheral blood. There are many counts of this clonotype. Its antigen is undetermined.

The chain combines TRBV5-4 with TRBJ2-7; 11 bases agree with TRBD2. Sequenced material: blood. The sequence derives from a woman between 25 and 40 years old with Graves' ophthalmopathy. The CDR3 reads CASSRGTSGPSYEQYF. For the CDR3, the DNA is TGTGCCAGCAGTCGTGGGACTAGCGGACCCTCCTACGAGCAGTACTTC. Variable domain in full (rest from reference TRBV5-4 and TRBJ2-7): ETGVTQSPTHLIKTRGQQVTLRCSSQSGHNTVSWYQQALGQGPQFIFQYYREEENGRGNFPPRFSGLQFPNYSSELNVNALELDDSALYLCASSRGTSGPSYEQYFGPGTRLTVT.